This TCR beta chain was recovered during a study of blood T cell repertoires in COVID-19. Study at large: Italy, Spain and the United States were the sources of the convalescent and acute COVID-19 samples. The cDNA or gDNA used as material had been derived from T cells, B-cell-depleted T cells, or PBMCs.

This CDR3 contains 14 residues. Germline-derived CDR1 and CDR2 are SNHLY and FYNNEI. J was trimmed by 3 bases and V by 6 bases; bases with no gene match: 0. To note about this clone: Other DNA sequences in the same sample also yield this CDR3.

Profiling relied on immunoSEQ multiplex PCR, and the TCRdb table lists in-frame clones only, not all of them. The repertoire holds about 68,000 clones, with 85% to 95% as singletons. The sequenced sample consisted of peripheral blood. The sequence was obtained from a woman aged 55-70 years with active COVID-19. The chain has TRBV2 and TRBJ2-3; 13 bases line up with TRBD2. CDR3 region: CASRTSGRTDTQYF. DNA of the CDR3: TGTGCCAGCAGGACTAGCGGGAGGACAGATACGCAGTATTTT.